The entry below gives a single TCR beta chain sequence along with its context. This sample stems from a study of technical replicates of blood from a handful of donors. Measured with immunoSEQ multiplex PCR; TCRdb has only the in-frame clones, and not every one. The sample consists of about 100,000 clones, about 95% of them appearing once. Sequencing was performed on T cells isolated from PBMCs. This receptor was obtained from a human donor in good health.

The CDR3 loop is CASSLRSLANEQFF. Written as DNA, the CDR3 is TGTGCCAGCAGTTTAAGAAGTCTGGCCAATGAGCAGTTCTTC. V and J are TRBV27 and TRBJ2-1; D not resolved. V lost 2 bases and J lost 6, with 11 bases in between. This CDR3 has 14 residues. Per the germline V gene, CDR1 is MNHEY and CDR2 is SMNVEV (reference sequence).